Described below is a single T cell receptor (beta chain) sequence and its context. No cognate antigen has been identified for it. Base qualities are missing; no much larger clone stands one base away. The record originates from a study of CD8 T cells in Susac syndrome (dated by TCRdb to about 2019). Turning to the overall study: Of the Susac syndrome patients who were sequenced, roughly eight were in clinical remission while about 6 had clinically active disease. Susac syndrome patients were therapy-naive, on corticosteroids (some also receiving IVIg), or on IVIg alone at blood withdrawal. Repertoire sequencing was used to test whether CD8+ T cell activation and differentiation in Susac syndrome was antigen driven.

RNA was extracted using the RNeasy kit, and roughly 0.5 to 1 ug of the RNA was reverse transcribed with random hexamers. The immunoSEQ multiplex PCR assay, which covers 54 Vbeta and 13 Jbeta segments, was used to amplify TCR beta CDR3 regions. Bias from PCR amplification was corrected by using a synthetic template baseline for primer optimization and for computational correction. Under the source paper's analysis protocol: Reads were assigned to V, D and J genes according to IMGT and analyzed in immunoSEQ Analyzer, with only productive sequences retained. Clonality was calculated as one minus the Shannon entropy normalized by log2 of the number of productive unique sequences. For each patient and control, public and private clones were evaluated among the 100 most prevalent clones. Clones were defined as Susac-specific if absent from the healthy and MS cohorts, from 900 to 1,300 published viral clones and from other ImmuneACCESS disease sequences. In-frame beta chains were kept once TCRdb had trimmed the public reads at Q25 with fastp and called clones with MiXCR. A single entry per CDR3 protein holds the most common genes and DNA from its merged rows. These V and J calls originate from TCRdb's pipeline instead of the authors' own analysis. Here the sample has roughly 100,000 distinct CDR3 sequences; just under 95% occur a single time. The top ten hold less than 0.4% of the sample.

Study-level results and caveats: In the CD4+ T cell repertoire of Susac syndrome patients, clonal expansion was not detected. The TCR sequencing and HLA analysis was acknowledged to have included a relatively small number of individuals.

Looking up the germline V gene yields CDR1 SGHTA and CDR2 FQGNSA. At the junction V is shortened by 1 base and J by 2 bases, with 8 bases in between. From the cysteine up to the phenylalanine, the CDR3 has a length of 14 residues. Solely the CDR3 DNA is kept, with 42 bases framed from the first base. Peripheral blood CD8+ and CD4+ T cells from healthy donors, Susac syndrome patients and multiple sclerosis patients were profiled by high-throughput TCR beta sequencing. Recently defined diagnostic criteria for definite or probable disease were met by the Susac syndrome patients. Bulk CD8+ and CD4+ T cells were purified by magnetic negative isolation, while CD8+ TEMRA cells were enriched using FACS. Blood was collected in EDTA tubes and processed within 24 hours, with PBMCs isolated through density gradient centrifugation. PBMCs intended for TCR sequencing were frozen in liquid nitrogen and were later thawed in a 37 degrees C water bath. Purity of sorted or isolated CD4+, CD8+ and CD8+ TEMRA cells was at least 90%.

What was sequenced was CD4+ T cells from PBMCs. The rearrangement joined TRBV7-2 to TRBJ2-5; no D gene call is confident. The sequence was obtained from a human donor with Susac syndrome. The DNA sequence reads TGTGCCAGCAGCTTAGATTCAGGACAAGAGACCCAGTACTTC. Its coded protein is CASSLDSGQETQYF.